This passage covers 21 T cell receptor beta chains from one sample sequenced in a study of blood T cell repertoires in COVID-19. TCRdb's table, derived via immunoSEQ multiplex PCR, lists solely in-frame clones and lacks some. In the table there are roughly 250,000 clones, about 89% of which are singletons. The sequenced material came from PBMCs or T cells enriched from blood (not recorded which). These receptors all stem from a man aged 35 to 55 who had recovered from COVID-19.

V usage is TRBV28 and J usage is TRBJ2-1; 10 bases align to TRBD1. Per the germline V gene, CDR1 is MDHEN and CDR2 is SYDVKM. Germline trimming cut 6 bases from V and 7 bases from J; bases unmatched to any gene: 9. The CDR3 sequence is 15 residues long. The chain's CDR3 is CASREYDRGQNEQFF. The CDR3 coding sequence is TGTGCCAGCAGGGAATACGACAGGGGGCAGAATGAGCAGTTCTTC. Using reference TRBV28 and TRBJ2-1 for the parts outside the CDR3, the full variable domain is DVKVTQSSRYLVKRTGEKVFLECVQDMDHENMFWYRQDPGLGLRLIYFSYDVKMKEKGDIPEGYSVSREKKERFSLILESASTNQTSMYLCASREYDRGQNEQFFGPGTRLTVL.

The chain is built from TRBV3-1 (or the pseudogene TRBV3-2) and TRBJ2-7; D gene unclear. Deletions cut 4 bases from V and 6 bases from J, with 7 bases between. Germline V gene lookup returns CDR1 LGHDT and CDR2 YNNKEL (reference sequence). CDR3 length equals 11 residues. The CDR3 DNA reads as TGTGCCAGCAGCCTTCAGCGCGAGCAGTACTTC. The encoded protein is CASSLQREQYF.

The chain joins TRBV21-1 to TRBJ2-1; TRBD1 was called by the table and not checked on the DNA. TRBV21-1 is a pseudogene segment. This CDR3 spans 15 amino acids. The DNA of the CDR3 is TGTGCCAGCAGCAAAGACAGGTACCCTCCCAATGAGCAGTTCTTC. Protein: CASSKDRYPPNEQFF.

The chain links TRBV9 to TRBJ1-6; 8 bases fit TRBD1. This CDR3 has 15 residues. CDR1 SGDLS and CDR2 YYNGEE come from the germline V gene. Trimming at V came to 4 bases and at J to 9 bases, leaving 9 bases not matched to a gene. CDR3 in DNA: TGTGCCAGCAGCACCCAAACAGGGGGTACTTCACCCCTCCACTTT. Translating it yields CASSTQTGGTSPLHF.

The chain links TRBV7-9 to TRBJ1-5; D remains ambiguous. Trimming removed 2 bases from V and 3 bases from J, with 14 bases in between. Germline V gene sequence: CDR1 SEHNR, CDR2 FQNEAQ (reference sequence). The CDR3 totals 16 residues. CDR3 DNA: TGTGCCAGCAGCTTATGGCGGCCGCCCTACAATCAGCCCCAGCATTTT. Its translation is CASSLWRPPYNQPQHF.

This sequence joins TRBV5-1 and TRBJ2-1; tentatively, D is TRBD2 (6 bases). The CDR3 has 16 residues. V was shortened by 6 bases and J by 4 bases, with 20 bases between the two germline ends. CDR1 SGHRS and CDR2 YFSETQ come from the germline V gene. In DNA form, the CDR3 reads TGCGCCAGCACCCGCTCGGGGCTAGCGTCTTACAATGAGCAGTTCTTC. It is translated as CASTRSGLASYNEQFF.

V usage is TRBV19 and J usage is TRBJ1-1, with D maybe TRBD1 (6 bases). CDR1 is LNHDA, CDR2 SQIVND, per germline (reference sequence). V lost 11 bases to trimming and J lost 4 bases, with 23 bases between them. This CDR3 is 15 amino acids long. The CDR3 sequence is CASRSLRGGVTEAFF. CDR3 nucleotide sequence: TGTGCCTCCCGGAGCCTGAGGGGGGGCGTCACTGAAGCTTTCTTT.

This clone was counted a single time. This rearrangement joins TRBV28 to TRBJ2-6, with 8 bases lining up with TRBD1. The length of the CDR3 is 14 residues. J lost 4 bases, V lost 10 bases, and 6 bases had no gene match. Germline lookup yields CDR1 MDHEN and CDR2 SYDVKM. The CDR3 nucleotides are TGTGCCACCCTGACAGGGGTCGGGGCCAACGTCCTGACTTTC. This encodes CATLTGVGANVLTF.

The chain carries TRBV11-3 and TRBJ2-5; the D gene is possibly TRBD1 (6 bases). V was pared by 4 bases and J by 1 base, with 7 bases between. The germline CDR1 and CDR2 sequences are SGHNT and YENEEA. The CDR3 is 13 residues long. For the CDR3, the DNA is TGTGCCAGCAGCTGGACAGCCCAAGAGACCCAGTACTTC. Translated: CASSWTAQETQYF.

J is TRBJ2-7 and V is TRBV4-1; 10 bases match TRBD1. Germline CDR1 reads MGHRA; CDR2 reads YSYEKL. The CDR3 contains 14 residues. V gave up 4 bases and J gave up 6 bases; unmatched junction bases: 6. The CDR3 spells CASSPGQGLGEQYF. CDR3 nucleotide sequence: TGCGCCAGCAGCCCGGGACAGGGGTTGGGCGAGCAGTACTTC.

On this clone itself: The sample has other DNA sequences that encode this CDR3 too. This chain links TRBV2 with TRBJ2-7; 10 nucleotides line up with TRBD1. V was clipped by 4 bases and J by 1 base; unmatched bases: 4. The CDR3 runs to 15 residues. Germline V gives CDR1 SNHLY, CDR2 FYNNEI. In nucleotides, the CDR3 is TGTGCCAGCAGTGGACAGGGGGCAATATCCTACGAGCAGTACTTC. Its translation is CASSGQGAISYEQYF.

The J gene is TRBJ2-3, the V gene TRBV9; TRBD2 agrees at 10 bases. The J segment lost 4 bases and the V segment lost 3 bases, leaving 2 bases of the junction unmatched. This CDR3 region has 14 residues. In germline, CDR1 is SGDLS, CDR2 YYNGEE. This CDR3 reads CASSDGLAADTQYF. The CDR3 nucleotides are TGTGCCAGCAGCGACGGACTAGCGGCAGATACGCAGTATTTT.

This clone was recorded a few times. The chain has TRBV11-1 and TRBJ1-6; 8 bases are a match to TRBD1. The CDR3 loop spans 13 amino acids. Losses at the gene ends were 6 bases for V and 12 bases for J; bases not matched to a gene: 7. From germline, CDR1 is SGHAT and CDR2 FQDESV (reference sequence). CDR3 loop: CASSRTGGGPLHF. CDR3 DNA: TGTGCCAGCAGTCGTACAGGGGGAGGACCCCTCCACTTT.

The rearrangement uses TRBV27 and TRBJ2-7, with D maybe TRBD1 (5 bases). Between the trimmed V and J ends, which lost 0 bases and 0 bases, there was a span of 6 bases. CDR1 and CDR2 (germline): MNHEY, SMNVEV (reference sequence). The CDR3 contains 14 residues. CDR3 loop: CASSLSTASYEQYF. CDR3 nucleotide sequence: TGTGCCAGCAGTTTATCGACAGCCTCCTACGAGCAGTACTTC.

CDR3 in DNA: TGTGCCAGCAGCCCCACGGGACAGGGGATTTTCTCTGGAAACACCATATATTTT. This encodes CASSPTGQGIFSGNTIYF. V usage is TRBV4-2 and J usage is TRBJ1-3; 10 bases fit TRBD1. The germline CDR1 and CDR2 sequences are LGHNA and YNFKEQ. CDR3 length equals 18 residues. The V segment lost 4 bases and the J segment 0 bases; nucleotides outside the gene matches: 9.

This chain links TRBV6-5 with TRBJ1-2, with 10 bases that match TRBD1. The germline gives CDR1 MNHEY, CDR2 SVGAGI. The CDR3 length is 16 residues. V lost 2 bases and J lost 1; bases outside the gene matches: 4. CDR3 region: CASSYRRTGGNYGYTF. CDR3 coding DNA: TGTGCCAGCAGTTACCGACGGACAGGGGGTAACTATGGCTACACCTTC.

This clone has a single count. The chain joins TRBV11-2 to TRBJ1-2, with 8 bases aligning to TRBD1. CDR3 length: 20 residues. Trimming removed 0 bases from V and 4 bases from J; junction bases left unmatched: 19. From germline, CDR1 is SGHAT and CDR2 FQNNGV. CDR3 nucleotide sequence: TGTGCCAGCAGCTTAGAATTTGAGTCTCTCTACAGGGGGTCTTCCTATGGCTACACCTTC. It specifies CASSLEFESLYRGSSYGYTF.

The V and J genes are TRBV2 and TRBJ1-1, with 9 bases matching TRBD1. The CDR3 consists of 14 residues. Germline V CDR1 and CDR2: SNHLY, FYNNEI. The J segment lost 8 bases and the V segment lost 7 bases, leaving 11 bases of the junction unmatched. CDR3 sequence (DNA): TGTGCCAGCATAGACCCCGGGACAGGGTTAGAAGCTTTCTTT. Its translation: CASIDPGTGLEAFF.

The V gene is TRBV10-2, the J gene TRBJ2-1; 8 nucleotides agree with TRBD2. Trimming took 6 bases from V and 8 from J; bases not matched to a gene: 15. Germline V gene lookup returns CDR1 WSHSY and CDR2 SAAADI. CDR3 length: 16 residues. The CDR3 DNA sequence: TGCGCCAGCAGCCCCGGAGTAGCGGGGCGTAAGGATGAGCAGTTCTTC. Protein product: CASSPGVAGRKDEQFF.

The gene calls are TRBV12-3 or TRBV12-4 and TRBJ1-6; possibly TRBD1 for D (6 bases). Trimming shortened V by 6 bases and J by 15 bases, and 15 bases separated the two germline ends. This CDR3 has 12 amino acids. This CDR3 is CASSPQGLDLHF. CDR3 nucleotide sequence: TGTGCCAGCAGCCCACAGGGTTTGGACCTCCACTTT.

This chain uses TRBV6-2 or TRBV6-3 with TRBJ1-1; D might be TRBD1 (6 bases). Germline V gene sequence: CDR1 MNHEY, CDR2 SVGEGT. V lost 2 bases and J 3 bases, leaving 25 bases between the germline ends. The CDR3 sequence is 19 residues long. The CDR3 is CASSYGVMLQGGNHTEAFF. The CDR3 DNA follows: TGTGCCAGCAGTTACGGAGTTATGCTACAGGGCGGTAATCACACTGAAGCTTTCTTT.